This T cell receptor (beta chain) stems from a study of TIL therapy for anti-PD-1-resistant metastatic lung cancer. In the study overall: Patients then received nivolumab; progressors got lymphodepletion, TIL and IL-2. Tumors carried a median roughly 1.5 non-synonymous mutations per megabase.

The libraries were made with immunoSEQ v3. Sequencing depth was 1.5 million to 2 million read pairs for survey level, roughly 4.5-6 million for deep. TCRdb's table, derived via immunoSEQ multiplex PCR, lists solely in-frame clones and lacks some. Found here are 55,000 or so clones, 81% of them singletons; the top ten hold less than 3.5%. The CDR3 is 15 residues long. After removal of 2 bases from V and 7 bases from J, the junction contained 6 bases not matched to a gene. Germline assignment: CDR1 SGHTA and CDR2 FQGNSA. Time point reported: pre-treatment sample, taken before nivolumab and TIL therapy. Patients were adults with stage 4 NSCLC.

The rearrangement links TRBV7-2 to TRBJ2-1; TRBD2 matches at 9 bases. The sequences come from blood, collected at baseline. This TCR came from a person between 30 and 80 years old with non-small cell lung cancer. CDR3: CASSLWRGGGNEQFF. CDR3 in DNA: TGTGCCAGCAGCTTATGGCGGGGGGGAGGTAATGAGCAGTTCTTC.